Listed below are T cell receptor beta chains from one sample, sequenced in a study of tumor-infiltrating lymphocytes in primary liver carcinoma. TCRdb reprocessed the multiplex PCR reads with MiXCR, giving one entry per CDR3 protein. This sample yields roughly 100,000 distinct CDR3 sequences, of which 80% to 85% are seen a single time; under 25% belongs to the top ten. Sequencing used liver tumor tissue from sampling region 3. The receptors originated from a man in his forties with primary liver carcinoma and hepatitis B virus infection. The CDR3 runs from the conserved cysteine through the conserved F or W. D genes are given only for firm matches. Some rows mark clone size as missing; the rest say once, few, many or name a class of expanded clone.

NA | TRBJ2-4 | NA | TRBV12-3/TRBV12-4 | CVSTEGATRNIQYF | TGTGTCAGTACGGAGGGGGCAACCAGGAACATTCAGTACTTC
NA | TRBJ2-1 | NA | TRBV12-3/TRBV12-4 | CACFGGKQFF | TGTGCCTGCTTTGGCGGGAAACAGTTCTTC
NA | TRBJ1-5 | once | TRBV6-1 | CASSGERNPPQHF | TGTGCCAGCAGTGGGGAGCGCAATCCACCCCAGCATTTT
NA | TRBJ2-7 | NA | TRBV7-9 | CTSSLSEGTLGEQYF | TGTACCAGCAGCTTATCAGAGGGAACCCTCGGCGAGCAGTACTTC
NA | TRBJ1-1 | NA | TRBV12-3/TRBV12-4 | CASSTADMNTEAFF | TGTGCCAGCAGTACGGCAGATATGAACACTGAAGCTTTCTTT
TRBD2 | TRBJ2-3 | NA | TRBV6-4 | CASSEPGTSGTDTQYF | TGTGCCAGCAGTGAACCCGGGACTAGCGGCACAGATACGCAATATTTT
NA | TRBJ2-3 | NA | TRBV5-1 | CASNRCDGDTQYF | TGCGCCAGCAACCGCTGCGACGGAGATACGCAGTATTTT
NA | TRBJ1-5 | NA | TRBV12-3/TRBV12-4 | CASSFNANQPHHF | TGTGCCAGCAGTTTCAATGCCAATCAGCCCCATCATTTT
NA | TRBJ1-6 | NA | TRBV11-1 | CASSRTPISPLHF | TGTGCCAGCAGCCGGACACCAATTTCACCCCTCCACTTT
NA | TRBJ1-1 | NA | TRBV13 | CPNSTRGGGAFF | TGTCCCAACAGCACCAGGGGTGGTGGAGCTTTCTTT
TRBD2 | TRBJ2-5 | NA | TRBV2 | CASSEGLAGAQTQYF | TGTGCCAGCAGTGAGGGACTAGCGGGAGCCCAGACCCAGTACTTC
TRBD2 | TRBJ2-1 | once | TRBV4-3 | CASSQKPQAGGLDGQFF | TGCGCCAGCAGCCAAAAGCCCCAAGCGGGAGGTTTAGATGGGCAGTTCTTC
NA | TRBJ1-4 | once | TRBV29-1 | CKVGRGRSEKLFF | TGCAAGGTTGGCCGGGGGCGGAGTGAAAAACTGTTTTTT
TRBD2 | TRBJ2-3 | NA | TRBV29-1 | CSVEGTSWTSAYTQYF | TGCAGCGTTGAAGGGACTAGCTGGACCAGCGCATATACGCAGTATTTT
NA | TRBJ2-3 | NA | TRBV6-2/TRBV6-3 | CASGGTYRTDTQYF | TGTGCTAGCGGCGGGACTTATCGCACAGATACGCAGTATTTT
NA | TRBJ2-1 | NA | TRBV7-9 | CASYVADYEQFF | TGTGCCAGCTATGTCGCGGACTACGAGCAGTTCTTC
TRBD2 | TRBJ2-5 | NA | TRBV6-5 | CVSSLGGGREVITQYF | TGTGTCAGCAGTCTGGGGGGTGGGCGGGAGGTTATTACCCAGTATTTC
TRBD2 | TRBJ2-7 | NA | TRBV6-2/TRBV6-3 | CASTYDGRTSRIYEQYF | TGTGCCAGCACTTACGATGGGAGGACTAGCAGAATCTACGAGCAGTACTTC
TRBD2 | TRBJ2-1 | NA | TRBV29-1 | CSVGPAGGFYNERIF | TGCAGCGTTGGACCAGCGGGAGGGTTCTACAATGAGCGGATCTTC
TRBD1 | TRBJ1-2 | NA | TRBV4-1 | CASSQEGQRARGYTF | TGCGCCAGTAGCCAAGAGGGACAGAGGGCGCGGGGCTACACCTTC
TRBD2 | TRBJ2-2 | NA | TRBV12-3/TRBV12-4 | CTSSLIRGGSGELFF | TGTACCAGCAGTTTGATACGGGGGGGGTCCGGGGAGCTGTTTTTT
NA | TRBJ1-2 | NA | TRBV5-8 | CASRKDTKYGYTF | TGTGCCAGCAGAAAGGATACTAAGTATGGCTACACCTTC
NA | TRBJ1-2 | NA | TRBV28 | CVSRSETGRNYGYTF | TGTGTCAGCAGATCAGAGACAGGACGAAACTATGGCTACACCTTC
NA | TRBJ2-7 | NA | TRBV4-1 | CVSSQGGTSPGEQHF | TGCGTCAGCAGCCAAGGAGGCACTTCCCCGGGTGAGCAGCACTTC
NA | TRBJ2-1 | NA | TRBV29-1 | CSVEQGNKQFF | TGCAGTGTTGAACAAGGAAATAAGCAGTTCTTC
NA | TRBJ2-6 | NA | TRBV6-6 | CASRVGGLSSGADVLTF | TGTGCCAGCAGGGTTGGGGGTCTATCCTCTGGGGCGGACGTCCTGACTTTC
TRBD1 | TRBJ2-4 | NA | TRBV5-4 | CASGLVRGRINIQYF | TGTGCCAGCGGCTTGGTGAGGGGGCGAATAAACATTCAGTATTTC
NA | TRBJ2-3 | NA | TRBV11-1 | CVSSLPRESTVTYYF | TGTGTCAGCAGTTTGCCGAGGGAGAGTACAGTTACGTACTATTTT
NA | TRBJ2-5 | few | TRBV20-1 | CSASKQETQYF | TGCAGTGCCTCGAAACAAGAGACCCAGTACTTC
NA | TRBJ2-5 | NA | TRBV6-1 | CVSTYSETQYF | TGTGTCAGCACCTACTCGGAGACCCAGTACTTC
TRBD1 | TRBJ2-3 | NA | TRBV12-3/TRBV12-4 | CVSSSTGGGDTQYF | TGTGTCAGCAGTTCCACAGGGGGTGGGGATACGCAGTATTTT
NA | TRBJ2-7 | NA | TRBV12-3/TRBV12-4 | CGSTKGGQFYEQYF | TGTGGCAGCACCAAGGGGGGACAGTTCTACGAACAGTACTTC
TRBD2 | TRBJ2-1 | NA | TRBV14 | CASSVVAGWVNIEQLF | TGTGCCAGCAGTGTCGTAGCGGGATGGGTAAACATTGAGCAGCTCTTC
TRBD2 | TRBJ2-5 | NA | TRBV29-1 | CSVRASGGWAGTQYF | TGCAGCGTTCGGGCTAGCGGGGGTTGGGCAGGGACCCAGTACTTC
NA | TRBJ2-3 | NA | TRBV6-5 | CASSSLPLSEWIDTQYF | TGTGCCAGCAGTTCACTCCCCCTAAGCGAGTGGATAGATACGCAGTATTTT